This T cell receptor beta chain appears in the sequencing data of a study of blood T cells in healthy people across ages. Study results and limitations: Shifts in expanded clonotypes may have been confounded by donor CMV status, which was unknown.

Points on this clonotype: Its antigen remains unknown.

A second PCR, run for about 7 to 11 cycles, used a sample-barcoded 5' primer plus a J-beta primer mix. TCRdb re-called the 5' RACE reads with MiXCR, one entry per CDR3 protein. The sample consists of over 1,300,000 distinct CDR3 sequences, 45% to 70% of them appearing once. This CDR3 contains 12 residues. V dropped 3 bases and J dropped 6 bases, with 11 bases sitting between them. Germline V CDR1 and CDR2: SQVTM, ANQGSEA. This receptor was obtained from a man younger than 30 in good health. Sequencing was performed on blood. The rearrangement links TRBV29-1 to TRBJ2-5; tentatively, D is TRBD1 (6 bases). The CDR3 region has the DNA TGCAGCGTTGAGGGGACAACCCAGACCCAGTACTTC. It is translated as CSVEGTTQTQYF.